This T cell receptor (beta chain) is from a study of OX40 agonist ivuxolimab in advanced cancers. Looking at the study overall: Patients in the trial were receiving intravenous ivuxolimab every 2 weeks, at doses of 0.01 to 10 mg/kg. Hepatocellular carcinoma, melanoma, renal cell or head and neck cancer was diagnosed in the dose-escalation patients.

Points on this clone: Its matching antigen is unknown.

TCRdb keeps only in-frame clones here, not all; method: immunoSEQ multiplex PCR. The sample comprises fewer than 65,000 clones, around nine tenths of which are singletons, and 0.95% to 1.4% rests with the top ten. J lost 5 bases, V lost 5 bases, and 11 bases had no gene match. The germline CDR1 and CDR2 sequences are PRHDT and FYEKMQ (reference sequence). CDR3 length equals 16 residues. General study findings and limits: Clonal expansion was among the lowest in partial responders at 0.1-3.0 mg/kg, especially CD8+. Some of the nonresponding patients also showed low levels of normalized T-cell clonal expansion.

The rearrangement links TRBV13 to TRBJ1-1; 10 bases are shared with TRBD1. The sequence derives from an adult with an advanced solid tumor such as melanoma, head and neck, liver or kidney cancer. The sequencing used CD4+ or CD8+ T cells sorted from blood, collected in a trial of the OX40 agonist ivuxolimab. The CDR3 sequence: CASSAHRDRGFTEAFF. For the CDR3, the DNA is TGTGCCAGCAGCGCACACCGGGACAGGGGTTTTACTGAAGCTTTCTTT.